This T cell receptor (beta chain) was profiled in a study of blood T cell repertoires in COVID-19. Germline trimming cut 3 bases from V and 8 bases from J; bases unmatched to any gene: 12. CDR3 size: 18 residues. The V gene's germline CDR1 is SGHTA and CDR2 FQGNSA. TCRdb's copy holds only in-frame clones and misses some; the assay was immunoSEQ multiplex PCR. The data contain 75,000 to 100,000 clones, around four fifths of them singletons. The chain links TRBV7-2 to TRBJ2-1, with 14 bases identical to TRBD2. The sample comprised peripheral blood. This clonotype was obtained from a human donor in a cohort sampled during active COVID-19. CDR3 sequence reads: CASSLHLTSGGARDEQFF. The CDR3 region has the DNA TGTGCCAGCAGCTTGCACCTGACTAGCGGGGGGGCTAGGGATGAGCAGTTCTTC.